These 32 T cell receptor beta chains originate from one sample sequenced in a study of cytomegalovirus exposure and HLA in healthy donors. Researchers ran the PCR with 60 Vbeta and 13 Jbeta primers. Only in-frame clones appear in the TCRdb table, and some are missing; sequencing was by immunoSEQ multiplex PCR. The table has around 150,000 clones, over 70% seen once. Sequenced: PBMCs. The receptors were sampled from a man aged 35 to 55 in good health and CMV-seronegative.

This clone appeared a few times. The rearrangement uses TRBV30 and TRBJ2-1, with TRBD2 matching over 8 bases. Germline CDR1 reads GTSNPN; CDR2 reads SVGIG (reference sequence). The junction had 2 bases not matched to a gene; V was cut back by 1 base and J by 3 bases. The CDR3 contains 14 residues. The CDR3 nucleotides are TGTGCCTGGAGTGGGACTAGCTACTACAATGAGCAGTTCTTC. This sequence encodes CAWSGTSYYNEQFF.

The V gene is TRBV27, the J gene TRBJ2-1, with 7 positions matching TRBD1. With V trimmed by 2 bases and J by 3 bases, 13 bases remained unmatched. The CDR3 totals 18 residues. Per the germline V gene, CDR1 is MNHEY and CDR2 is SMNVEV (reference sequence). The CDR3 loop reads CASSLPQPNPGGYNEQFF. Here the CDR3 DNA reads TGTGCCAGCAGTTTACCACAACCAAACCCAGGGGGCTACAATGAGCAGTTCTTC.

This chain links TRBV7-2 with TRBJ2-3; TRBD1 aligns across 11 bases. Germline values: CDR1 SGHTA, CDR2 FQGNSA. This CDR3 contains 16 residues. The V and J ends lost 6 bases and 2 bases, in that order; junction bases with no gene match: 7. CDR3 in DNA: TGTGCCAGCAGAACCGGGACAGGGGGAGCCACAGATACGCAGTATTTT. Protein: CASRTGTGGATDTQYF.

The chain couples TRBV7-2 to TRBJ1-1; D gene ambiguous. Germline V gene sequence: CDR1 SGHTA, CDR2 FQGNSA. The CDR3 runs 13 residues. Trimming took 6 bases from V and 1 from J, leaving 9 bases between them. The CDR3, as DNA: TGTGCCAGCAGTCAACAGCCGAACACTGAAGCTTTCTTT. Protein: CASSQQPNTEAFF.

The sample holds one count of this clone. The gene calls are TRBV5-6 and TRBJ1-1; D unresolved. This CDR3 region has 14 residues. Germline CDR1 SGHDT, CDR2 YYEEEE. Trimming took 4 bases from V and 4 from J, leaving 14 bases between them. The CDR3 sequence: CASSQRVLGTEAFF. DNA of the CDR3: TGTGCCAGCAGCCAGCGGGTGCTTGGCACTGAAGCTTTCTTT.

The rearrangement joins TRBV5-6 to TRBJ1-4; 9 bases match TRBD1. V gave up 0 bases and J gave up 11 bases; unmatched junction bases: 5. Germline V CDR1 and CDR2: SGHDT, YYEEEE. This CDR3 is built from 14 residues. The CDR3: CASSLEGQGYKLFF. The CDR3 DNA reads TGTGCCAGCAGCTTGGAGGGACAGGGATATAAACTGTTTTTT.

The genes are TRBV21-1 and TRBJ2-5; the table calls TRBD2, which could not be checked here. TRBV21-1 is reported as a pseudogene. The CDR3 totals 16 residues. The CDR3 region has the DNA TGTGCCAGCAGCAAAGGAGGAGGCCCGGACTCCCCCCGAGAGTACTTC. This gives the protein CASSKGGGPDSPREYF.

The V gene is TRBV5-1, the J gene TRBJ2-5, with D uncertain. This CDR3 spans 14 amino acids. With 0 bases removed from V and 4 bases from J, the gap between germline ends came to 10 bases. Per the germline V gene, CDR1 is SGHRS and CDR2 is YFSETQ. CDR3 region: CASSLVGTGETQYF. The CDR3 coding sequence is TGCGCCAGCAGCTTGGTTGGTACGGGAGAGACCCAGTACTTC.

This clone was seen only a few times. The chain joins TRBV6-1 to TRBJ2-1, with TRBD1 matching over 10 bases. The germline gives CDR1 MNHNS, CDR2 SASEGT. The CDR3 covers 14 residues. J lost 8 bases, V lost 6 bases, and 7 bases had no gene match. The DNA of the CDR3 is TGTGCCAGCAGCCGGGACAGGGGTACCCATGAGCAGTTCTTC. This sequence encodes CASSRDRGTHEQFF.

J is TRBJ2-7 and V is TRBV7-2; 7 nucleotides line up with TRBD2. Germline lookup yields CDR1 SGHTA and CDR2 FQGNSA. The CDR3 loop spans 15 amino acids. V shed 2 bases, J shed 2 bases, and the junction held 6 bases outside the gene matches. Here the CDR3 reads CASSLSSSGAYEQYF. For the CDR3, the DNA is TGTGCCAGCAGCTTATCGTCTAGCGGAGCCTACGAGCAGTACTTC.

This chain links TRBV7-9 with TRBJ2-1, with a weak D call TRBD1 (6 bases). This CDR3 contains 14 residues. With 1 base removed from V and 5 bases from J, the gap between germline ends came to 9 bases. CDR1 is SEHNR and CDR2 is FQNEAQ in the germline V gene (reference sequence). In DNA form, the CDR3 reads TGTGCCAGCAGCTTAGTTCAGGGGCACAATGAGCAGTTCTTC. It yields the protein CASSLVQGHNEQFF.

With regard to this clone: At one of its ends the junction is not consistent with the germline gene, which may arise from a read error. The CDR3, as DNA: TGTGCCAGCAGTTTGGACAGGGCTTCCTACGAGCAGTACTTC. Encoded protein: CASSLDRASYEQYF. The J gene is TRBJ2-7, the V gene TRBV5-6; 8 bases map to TRBD1. The germline gives CDR1 SGHDT, CDR2 YYEEEE. The CDR3 runs 14 residues. The complete variable domain, with remaining parts taken from reference TRBV5-6 and TRBJ2-7, reads DAGVTQSPTHLIKTRGQQVTLRCSPKSGHDTVSWYQQALGQGPQFIFQYYEEEERQRGNFPDRFSGHQFPNYSSELNVNALLLGDSALYLCASSLDRASYEQYFGPGTRLTVT.

This clone appeared a single time. The chain links TRBV2 to TRBJ2-7; 10 positions match TRBD2. V was pared by 4 bases and J by 3 bases, with 6 bases of the junction left unmatched. This CDR3 is 15 amino acids long. Germline V gives CDR1 SNHLY, CDR2 FYNNEI. CDR3 amino acids: CASSAASGGIYEQYF. The CDR3 bases are TGTGCCAGCAGTGCTGCTAGCGGGGGAATCTACGAGCAGTACTTC.

This clone was recorded once. The rearrangement links TRBV19 to TRBJ1-5, with D possibly being TRBD1 (5 bases). The germline CDR1 and CDR2 sequences are LNHDA and SQIVND (reference sequence). Trimming stripped 3 bases from V and 5 bases from J, with 14 bases between. The CDR3 runs 15 residues. The CDR3: CASSIRGLGDQPQHF. CDR3 in DNA: TGTGCCAGTAGTATTAGGGGTTTAGGGGATCAGCCCCAGCATTTT.

The chain joins TRBV27 to TRBJ2-2; weak D call: TRBD1 (6 bases). V was clipped by 5 bases and J by 2 bases, with 12 bases between them. The CDR3 totals 15 residues. Looked up from germline, CDR1 is MNHEY and CDR2 is SMNVEV (reference sequence). CDR3 nucleotides: TGTGCCAGCAGTCTAGAACAGGGAAACACCGGGGAGCTGTTTTTT. Amino acid sequence: CASSLEQGNTGELFF.

The V gene is TRBV29-1, the J gene TRBJ2-1; 7 bases align to TRBD1. The CDR3 extends over 12 amino acids. Germline V lookup: CDR1 SQVTM, CDR2 ANQGSEA. J was trimmed by 7 bases and V by 6 bases; bases with no gene match: 6. CDR3 DNA: TGCAGCGTGACCGGGACAGCAAATGAGCAGTTCTTC. Translation gives CSVTGTANEQFF.

This chain uses TRBV11-2 with TRBJ2-7, with D tentatively TRBD2 (5 bases). Trimming stripped 0 bases from V and 5 bases from J, with 14 bases between. Germline CDR1 and CDR2: SGHAT and FQNNGV. The CDR3 totals 15 residues. The CDR3 bases are TGTGCCAGCAGCTTAGACGGGCGGGCCCAGGACGAGCAGTACTTC. It specifies CASSLDGRAQDEQYF.

The chain combines TRBV5-1 with TRBJ1-2, with 9 bases that match TRBD1. V lost 4 bases to trimming and J lost 4 bases; unmatched junction nucleotides: 8. Germline V gene sequence: CDR1 SGHRS, CDR2 YFSETQ. This CDR3 is built from 15 residues. The CDR3 sequence is CASSTEQGAGYGYTF. In DNA, the CDR3 is TGCGCCAGCAGCACCGAACAGGGGGCGGGCTATGGCTACACCTTC.

The CDR3 sequence: CASSARPTGGMDEQYF. The DNA for the CDR3 is TGTGCCAGCAGCGCCCGGCCTACAGGGGGCATGGACGAGCAGTACTTC. V is TRBV7-2 and J is TRBJ2-7; 9 bases map to TRBD1. The CDR3 contains 16 residues. Germline assignment: CDR1 SGHTA and CDR2 FQGNSA. J was trimmed by 5 bases and V by 5 bases; bases with no gene match: 13. The entire variable domain, with the rest obtained from reference TRBV7-2 and TRBJ2-7, is as follows: GAGVSQSPSNKVTEKGKDVELRCDPISGHTALYWYRQSLGQGLEFLIYFQGNSAPDKSGLPSDRFSAERTGGSVSTLTIQRTQQEDSAVYLCASSARPTGGMDEQYFGPGTRLTVT.

This rearrangement joins TRBV5-4 to TRBJ2-3; D unresolved. The CDR3 covers 12 residues. V was trimmed by 1 base and J by 4 bases, leaving 4 bases between them. Germline V CDR1 and CDR2: SGHNT, YYREEE (reference sequence). This chain's CDR3 is CASSLPSDTQYF. Written as DNA, the CDR3 is TGTGCCAGCAGCTTGCCCTCAGATACGCAGTATTTT.

V is TRBV11-2 and J is TRBJ2-5, with 9 positions matching TRBD2. V lost 3 bases to trimming and J lost 5 bases; unmatched junction nucleotides: 10. CDR3 length: 16 amino acids. The germline CDR1 and CDR2 sequences are SGHAT and FQNNGV. CDR3 bases: TGTGCCAGCAGCTTTGGCGGGGGGGCCGATCGGGAGACCCAGTACTTC. As protein: CASSFGGGADRETQYF.

The V gene is TRBV6-6, the J gene TRBJ1-4; tentative D call: TRBD1 (6 bases). Germline V gives CDR1 MNHNY, CDR2 SVGAGI (reference sequence). This CDR3 has 15 residues. V dropped 0 bases and J dropped 8 bases, with 13 bases sitting between them. The CDR3 region is CASSYSTRGFEKLFF. DNA for the CDR3: TGTGCCAGCAGTTACTCGACGAGGGGGTTCGAAAAACTGTTTTTT.

V gene TRBV15 combines with J gene TRBJ1-2; TRBD1 aligns across 8 bases. The CDR3 length is 15 residues. Germline assignment: CDR1 LNHNV and CDR2 YYDKDF (reference sequence). V shed 1 base, J shed 2 bases, and the junction held 3 bases outside the gene matches. The CDR3 DNA is TGTGCCACCAGCAGAGGACAGGGGTTCAACTATGGCTACACCTTC. This codes for CATSRGQGFNYGYTF. The entire variable domain, with the rest obtained from reference TRBV15 and TRBJ1-2, is as follows: DAMVIQNPRYQVTQFGKPVTLSCSQTLNHNVMYWYQQKSSQAPKLLFHYYDKDFNNEADTPDNFQSRRPNTSFCFLDIRSPGLGDTAMYLCATSRGQGFNYGYTFGSGTRLTVV.

The chain recombines TRBV5-1 with TRBJ2-2; a possible D gene is TRBD1 (5 bases). The V end was cut by 3 bases, the J end by 0 bases, with 21 bases between. The CDR3 covers 19 residues. Per germline, CDR1 SGHRS and CDR2 YFSETQ. The chain's CDR3 is CASSYPPLRQFANTGELFF. The DNA for the CDR3 is TGCGCCAGCAGCTACCCGCCCCTCCGACAGTTCGCGAACACCGGGGAGCTGTTTTTT.

The chain has TRBV6-5 and TRBJ1-5; 12 nucleotides agree with TRBD1. The CDR3 totals 15 residues. The trim removed 2 bases at V and 7 bases at J, leaving 3 bases unmatched. CDR1 MNHEY and CDR2 SVGAGI come from the germline V gene. The CDR3 nucleotides read TGTGCCAGCAGTTACGGGACAGGGGGCGGCCAGCCCCAGCATTTT. This sequence encodes CASSYGTGGGQPQHF.

The chain uses TRBV5-6 and TRBJ2-7, with D possibly being TRBD1 (6 bases). V gave up 3 bases and J gave up 6 bases, with 7 bases separating them. This CDR3 contains 11 residues. Germline CDR1 reads SGHDT; CDR2 reads YYEEEE. Here the CDR3 reads CASSSDSEQYF. As DNA, the CDR3 is TGTGCCAGCAGCTCGGACAGCGAGCAGTACTTC.

This chain connects TRBV7-9 to TRBJ1-1; perhaps TRBD1 as D (6 bases). The CDR3 has 13 amino acids. Deletions cut 5 bases from V and 1 base from J, with 8 bases between. Germline lookup yields CDR1 SEHNR and CDR2 FQNEAQ (reference sequence). The CDR3 here is CASSEGGNTEAFF. Here the CDR3 DNA reads TGTGCCAGCAGCGAAGGGGGGAACACTGAAGCTTTCTTT. Based on the CDR3 plus reference TRBV7-9 and TRBJ1-1, the full variable domain is DTGVSQNPRHKITKRGQNVTFRCDPISEHNRLYWYRQTLGQGPEFLTYFQNEAQLEKSRLLSDRFSAERPKGSFSTLEIQRTEQGDSAMYLCASSEGGNTEAFFGQGTRLTVV.

This chain connects TRBV25-1 to TRBJ1-2; TRBD1 might be the D (5 bases). Germline V gives CDR1 MGHDK, CDR2 SYGVNS. The CDR3 is made up of 13 amino acids. The V end was cut by 3 bases, the J end by 4 bases, with 9 bases between. The chain's CDR3 is CASSDSGFYGYTF. The CDR3 DNA reads TGTGCCAGCAGTGATTCAGGGTTCTATGGCTACACCTTC.

This chain joins TRBV5-1 and TRBJ2-1, with D unclear. CDR1 is SGHRS and CDR2 is YFSETQ in the germline V gene. The CDR3 contains 13 residues. Trimming removed 0 bases at V and 4 bases at J, with 5 bases between. This CDR3 is CASSLDNYNEQFF. Written as DNA, the CDR3 is TGCGCCAGCAGCTTGGACAATTACAATGAGCAGTTCTTC.

CDR3 bases: TGTGCCAGCAGCATGCCGCTAAGTCGGACAGCTAATCAGCCCCAGCATTTT. Its protein product is CASSMPLSRTANQPQHF. J is TRBJ1-5 and V is TRBV21-1; the table gives TRBD1 as D, unverified against the DNA. TRBV21-1 is a pseudogene. CDR3 length: 17 residues.

The V call is TRBV11-3, the J call TRBJ1-1, with D maybe TRBD1 (6 bases). The V and J ends lost 5 bases and 1 base respectively, with 17 bases between them. CDR3 size: 16 residues. Looked up from germline, CDR1 is SGHNT and CDR2 is YENEEA. The CDR3 nucleotides are TGTGCCAGCAGCCCCCTCGAGCGGACAGCGAACACTGAAGCTTTCTTT. It specifies CASSPLERTANTEAFF. The whole variable domain, remainder taken from reference TRBV11-3 and TRBJ1-1, is EAGVVQSPRYKIIEKKQPVAFWCNPISGHNTLYWYLQNLGQGPELLIRYENEEAVDDSQLPKDRFSAERLKGVDSTLKIQPAELGDSAVYLCASSPLERTANTEAFFGQGTRLTVV.

The chain links TRBV6-1 to TRBJ2-3; 13 positions match TRBD2. Per the germline V gene, CDR1 is MNHNS and CDR2 is SASEGT. The CDR3 is 16 amino acids. V was clipped by 4 bases and J by 2 bases; unmatched bases: 3. The CDR3 DNA sequence: TGTGCCAGCAGTGGGGGACTAGCGGGACCCACAGATACGCAGTATTTT. Residues: CASSGGLAGPTDTQYF.